The next 6 T cell receptor beta chains were all read from a single sample in a study of T cell responses to AZD1222 COVID-19 vaccine. Measured with immunoSEQ multiplex PCR; TCRdb has only the in-frame clones, and not every one. The table records 120,000 or so clones, 75% to 90% of them present only once. Source: peripheral blood, taken on day 0 of MenACWY control vaccination. The receptor set was obtained from an adult in good health.

The chain has TRBV7-9 and TRBJ2-1; D may be TRBD2 (6 bases). V lost 5 bases, J lost 1 base, and 15 bases lay in between. The CDR3 consists of 16 residues. In germline, CDR1 is SEHNR, CDR2 FQNEAQ (reference sequence). The CDR3 DNA reads as TGTGCCAGCAGCCTCCGGACTGGGAGGTCCTACAATGAGCAGTTCTTC. This gives the protein CASSLRTGRSYNEQFF. The variable domain in full, with the rest retrieved from reference TRBV7-9 and TRBJ2-1, is DTGVSQNPRHKITKRGQNVTFRCDPISEHNRLYWYRQTLGQGPEFLTYFQNEAQLEKSRLLSDRFSAERPKGSFSTLEIQRTEQGDSAMYLCASSLRTGRSYNEQFFGPGTRLTVL.

On this clone itself: The junction differs from germline at one of its ends, possibly a read error. The gene calls are TRBV6-1 and TRBJ2-7, with D tentatively TRBD2 (7 bases). The CDR3 length is 15 residues. CDR1 and CDR2 (germline): MNHNS, SASEGT. For the CDR3, the DNA is TGTGCCAGCAGTCCCACATGGGGGGGCTCCTCCGAGCAGTACTTC. Translated, it gives CASSPTWGGSSEQYF.

The chain has TRBV30 and TRBJ1-6; TRBD1 matches 10 bases. This CDR3 is 15 amino acids long. Germline CDR1 and CDR2: GTSNPN and SVGIG (reference sequence). V shed 1 base and J 7 bases; nucleotides not matched to a gene: 4. The CDR3 DNA reads TGTGCCTGGAGTGCCCGGGACAGGGGAAATTCACCCCTCCACTTT. This translates into CAWSARDRGNSPLHF.

As for this clone: One end of the junction varies from germline; a read error may be responsible. The chain couples TRBV11-2 to TRBJ2-3; TRBD1 agrees at 7 bases. CDR1 is SGHAT and CDR2 is FQNNGV in the germline V gene. This CDR3 spans 16 amino acids. CDR3 DNA: TGTGCCAGCACCTTAGGGGGCGGCAAGGGGACAGATACGCAGTATTTT. Its translation: CASTLGGGKGTDTQYF.

The CDR3 sequence is CASSLRGFANEQFF. DNA for the CDR3: TGTGCCAGCAGCTTACGGGGGTTCGCCAATGAGCAGTTCTTC. The gene calls are TRBV11-2 and TRBJ2-1, with D maybe TRBD2 (6 bases). Germline V CDR1 and CDR2: SGHAT, FQNNGV. This CDR3 region has 14 residues. V was shortened by 2 bases and J by 6 bases, with 11 bases between the two germline ends.

The chain couples TRBV19 to TRBJ2-1; TRBD2 aligns across 7 bases. The CDR3 loop spans 17 amino acids. Germline V gene sequence: CDR1 LNHDA, CDR2 SQIVND (reference sequence). Trimming removed 3 bases from V and 0 bases from J; junction bases left unmatched: 8. The CDR3 sequence: CASSMTSRPSSYNEQFF. CDR3 nucleotide sequence: TGTGCCAGTAGTATGACTAGCAGACCGAGCTCCTACAATGAGCAGTTCTTC.